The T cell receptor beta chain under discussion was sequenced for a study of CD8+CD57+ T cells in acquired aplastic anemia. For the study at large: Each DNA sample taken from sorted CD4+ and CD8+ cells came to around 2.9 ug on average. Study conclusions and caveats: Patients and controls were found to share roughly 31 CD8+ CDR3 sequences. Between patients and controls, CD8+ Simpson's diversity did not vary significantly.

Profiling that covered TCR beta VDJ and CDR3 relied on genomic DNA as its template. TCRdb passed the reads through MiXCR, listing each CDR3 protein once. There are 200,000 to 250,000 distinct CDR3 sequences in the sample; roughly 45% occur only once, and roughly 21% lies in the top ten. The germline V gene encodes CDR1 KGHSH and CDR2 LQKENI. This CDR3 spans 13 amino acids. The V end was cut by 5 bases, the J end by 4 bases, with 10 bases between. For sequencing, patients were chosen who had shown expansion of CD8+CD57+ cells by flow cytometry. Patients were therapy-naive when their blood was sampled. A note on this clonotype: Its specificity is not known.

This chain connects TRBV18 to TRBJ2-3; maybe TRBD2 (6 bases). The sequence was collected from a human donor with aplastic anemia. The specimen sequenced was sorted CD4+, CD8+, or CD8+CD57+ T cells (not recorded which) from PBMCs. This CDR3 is CASSGGFPDTQYF. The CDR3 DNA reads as TGTGCCAGCTCAGGAGGGTTCCCAGATACGCAGTATTTT.